This entry is about one T cell receptor (beta chain). V dropped 2 bases and J dropped 6; count of bases not matched to a gene: 4. Germline lookup yields CDR1 LNHNV and CDR2 YYDKDF (reference sequence). This CDR3 spans 14 amino acids. Assignment of participants to cohorts was predicated upon participant-reported clinical history. The data were obtained in a study of blood T cell repertoires in COVID-19. Study background: In each case, the material was cDNA or gDNA derived from T cells, B-cell-depleted T cells, or PBMCs.

Repertoires were generated with immunoSEQ multiplex PCR, while TCRdb's copy carries only in-frame clones and drops some. Of about 160,000 clones listed, about 84% are singletons. The sequence was collected from a woman in her thirties or forties with acute COVID-19. The genes are TRBV15 and TRBJ2-1; the match to TRBD1 covers 7 bases. The sample comprised PBMCs or T cells enriched from blood (not recorded which). The DNA of the CDR3 is TGTGCCACCAGCAGAACTCGACAGGGCAATGAGCAGTTCTTC. As protein: CATSRTRQGNEQFF.